This record looks at one TCR beta chain sequence and its context. This specimen belongs to a study of blood T cell repertoires in COVID-19. Study overall: Acute and convalescent COVID-19 samples came from the United States, Italy and Spain. T cells, B-cell-depleted T cells, or PBMCs provided the cDNA or gDNA that served as material.

The protocol was immunoSEQ multiplex PCR, while the TCRdb copy is restricted to in-frame clones and leaves out a portion. The table lists tens of thousands of clones, roughly 86% of them singletons. CDR1 is SEHNR and CDR2 is FQNEAQ in the germline V gene (reference sequence). V lost 5 bases to trimming and J lost 5 bases, with 19 bases between them. This CDR3 is 15 amino acids long. Sequencing was performed on peripheral blood. This clonotype was obtained from a human donor in a cohort sampled during active COVID-19. The chain is built from TRBV7-9 and TRBJ2-7; no clear D. CDR3 protein: CASSLGVALADEQYF. CDR3 nucleotide sequence: TGTGCCAGCAGCCTAGGTGTTGCTCTGGCGGACGAGCAGTACTTC.